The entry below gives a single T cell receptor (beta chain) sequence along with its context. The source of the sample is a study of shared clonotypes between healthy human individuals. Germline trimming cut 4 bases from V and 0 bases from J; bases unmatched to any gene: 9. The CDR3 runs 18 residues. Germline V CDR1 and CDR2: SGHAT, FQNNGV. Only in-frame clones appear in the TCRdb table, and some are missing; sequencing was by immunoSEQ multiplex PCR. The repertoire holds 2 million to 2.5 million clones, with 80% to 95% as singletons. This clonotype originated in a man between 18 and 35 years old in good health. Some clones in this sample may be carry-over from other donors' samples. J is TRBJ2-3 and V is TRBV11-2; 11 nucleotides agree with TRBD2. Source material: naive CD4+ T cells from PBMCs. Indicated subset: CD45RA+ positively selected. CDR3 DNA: TGTGCCAGCAGCTCGAGCCTCCTAGCGGGAGGAAGCACAGATACGCAGTATTTT. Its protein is CASSSSLLAGGSTDTQYF.